Below, 31 T cell receptor beta chains from the same sample are listed, as sequenced in a study of cytomegalovirus exposure and HLA in healthy donors. The primer mix had 60 Vbeta and 13 Jbeta primers. Clones were read by immunoSEQ multiplex PCR, and TCRdb kept only the in-frame ones, dropping some. Of 150,000 to 170,000 clones listed, 74% were seen once; the top ten hold 2.1%. The sample was PBMCs. The receptors here all came from a man aged 25 to 40 in good health and CMV-seronegative.

The chain has TRBV7-9 and TRBJ2-3, with D unclear. This CDR3 contains 12 residues. CDR1 and CDR2 (germline): SEHNR, FQNEAQ (reference sequence). V was clipped by 4 bases and J by 3 bases, with 5 bases between them. The chain's CDR3 is CASSWPTDTQYF. The CDR3 DNA is TGTGCCAGCAGCTGGCCAACAGATACGCAGTATTTT.

CDR3 bases: TGTGCCAGCAGTTTCAGTGGAAACACCATATATTTT. Its protein is CASSFSGNTIYF. The J gene is TRBJ1-3, the V gene TRBV28; D is ambiguous. Germline-derived CDR1 and CDR2 are MDHEN and SYDVKM. The CDR3 sequence is 12 residues long. V shed 3 bases and J shed 3 bases, with 3 bases lying between them.

Only one count was recorded for this clone. This chain connects TRBV14 to TRBJ1-1, with D perhaps TRBD1 (6 bases). There are 17 residues in the CDR3. The germline V gene encodes CDR1 SGHDN and CDR2 FVKESK. V was clipped by 1 base and J by 4 bases, with 19 bases between them. For the CDR3, the DNA is TGTGCCAGCAGCCAAGGCAGGGGTCTCTATGGGGGCACTGAAGCTTTCTTT. As protein: CASSQGRGLYGGTEAFF.

V and J are TRBV18 and TRBJ1-1; the D is unclear. Trimming removed 3 bases at V and 9 bases at J, with 14 bases between. The CDR3 covers 13 residues. Germline V gene data show CDR1 as KGHSH and CDR2 as LQKENI. The CDR3 region has the DNA TGTGCCAGCTCACCCTCGGACCTAGCCCAAGCTTTCTTT. It translates to CASSPSDLAQAFF.

This clone was recorded only once. The V call is TRBV10-3, the J call TRBJ1-2; 7 bases match TRBD1. The trim removed 6 bases at V and 4 bases at J, leaving 8 bases unmatched. The germline V gene has CDR1 ENHRY and CDR2 SYGVKD. The CDR3 extends over 14 amino acids. CDR3 nucleotides: TGTGCCATCAGCGACCCCGGACAGGTCTATGGCTACACCTTC. Protein sequence: CAISDPGQVYGYTF.

This clone has just one count. This chain connects TRBV5-4 to TRBJ1-5, with 7 bases aligning to TRBD1. CDR3 size: 14 residues. The germline V gene has CDR1 SGHNT and CDR2 YYREEE (reference sequence). The V gene end was trimmed by 4 bases and the J gene end by 6 bases; junction bases not matched to a gene: 7. The CDR3 bases are TGTGCCAGCAGCGTTCAGGGGGGAGGTCAGCCCCAGCATTTT. Translation: CASSVQGGGQPQHF.

This clone is medium-sized. The chain couples TRBV28 to TRBJ1-6, with D possibly matching TRBD1 (5 bases). V lost 1 base and J lost 10, with 8 bases in between. Germline V gene lookup returns CDR1 MDHEN and CDR2 SYDVKM. The CDR3 is 13 residues long. DNA for the CDR3: TGTGCCAGCAGTTTATCGCAGGGATCACCCCTCCACTTT. Translation: CASSLSQGSPLHF.

CDR3 nucleotides: TGTGCCAGCAGTTTAAGGGGACTAGCGGGTTCAACCTACGAGCAGTACTTC. It codes for CASSLRGLAGSTYEQYF. This chain connects TRBV28 to TRBJ2-7, with 12 bases that match TRBD2. The germline CDR1 and CDR2 sequences are MDHEN and SYDVKM. The CDR3 runs to 17 residues. Trimming took 2 bases from V and 2 from J; bases not matched to a gene: 7.

This clone was observed a handful of times. The chain joins TRBV5-1 to TRBJ2-1; 10 bases line up with TRBD2. CDR1 and CDR2 (germline): SGHRS, YFSETQ. CDR3 length: 16 amino acids. The ends lost 0 bases at V and 7 bases at J; junction bases unmatched: 7. The DNA for the CDR3 is TGCGCCAGCAGCTTGGGGGGGACTAGCGTGGCGAATGAGCAGTTCTTC. Translated, it gives CASSLGGTSVANEQFF.

CDR3 bases: TGTGCCAGCAGCCGGACGGGAGCTGGAAACACCATATATTTT. Translated, it gives CASSRTGAGNTIYF. The rearrangement links TRBV5-4 to TRBJ1-3; D not resolved. This CDR3 has 14 amino acids. CDR1 is SGHNT and CDR2 is YYREEE in the germline V gene (reference sequence). With 4 bases removed from V and 2 bases from J, the gap between germline ends came to 10 bases.

The chain recombines TRBV13 with TRBJ1-3; 12 nucleotides line up with TRBD1. Germline V gene data show CDR1 as PRHDT and CDR2 as FYEKMQ (reference sequence). The junction had 3 bases not matched to a gene; V was cut back by 5 bases and J by 4 bases. This CDR3 has 15 residues. The CDR3 sequence: CASSLGQGAGNTIYF. The CDR3, as DNA: TGTGCCAGCAGCCTGGGACAGGGGGCAGGAAACACCATATATTTT.

This clone showed up just once. The V gene is TRBV28, the J gene TRBJ1-5; 9 bases map to TRBD1. J was trimmed by 3 bases and V by 5 bases; bases with no gene match: 2. The germline CDR1 and CDR2 sequences are MDHEN and SYDVKM. The CDR3 has 14 residues. The CDR3 sequence is CASSRDRANQPQHF. In DNA, the CDR3 is TGTGCCAGCAGTAGGGACAGGGCCAATCAGCCCCAGCATTTT.

The chain couples TRBV2 to TRBJ2-5, with D perhaps TRBD1 (6 bases). V lost 7 bases and J 5 bases, leaving 20 bases between the germline ends. This CDR3 has 15 residues. In germline, CDR1 is SNHLY, CDR2 FYNNEI. In nucleotides, the CDR3 is TGTGCCAGCAACCGCCGGGACACGGTATTGGAGACCCAGTACTTC. Amino acids: CASNRRDTVLETQYF.

Note on this clone: Other DNA sequences of this sample code for an identical CDR3. CDR3 residues: CASSPTATNEKLFF. The CDR3 DNA is TGTGCCAGCAGCCCCACTGCAACTAATGAAAAACTGTTTTTT. The V call is TRBV6-5, the J call TRBJ1-4, with D unresolved. CDR1 MNHEY and CDR2 SVGAGI come from the germline V gene. V gave up 6 bases and J gave up 0 bases, with 8 bases separating them. This CDR3 has 14 residues.

The genes are TRBV29-1 and TRBJ2-7; possible D gene TRBD2, 7 bases. The CDR3 length is 15 residues. CDR1 SQVTM and CDR2 ANQGSEA come from the germline V gene. V was clipped by 2 bases and J by 9 bases, with 23 bases between them. The DNA of the CDR3 is TGCAGCGTTGAACCGGGGAGGGGGGGGCCCCGTGTGCAGTACTTC. This translates into CSVEPGRGGPRVQYF.

The chain combines TRBV19 with TRBJ1-1; D gene unclear. V was cut by 2 bases and J by 0 bases, with 7 bases left in between. The CDR3 is made up of 14 amino acids. Germline assignment: CDR1 LNHDA and CDR2 SQIVND (reference sequence). DNA for the CDR3: TGTGCCAGTAGTATATCACAAATGAACACTGAAGCTTTCTTT. The encoded protein is CASSISQMNTEAFF.

This chain links TRBV4-3 with TRBJ2-2; D possibly corresponds to TRBD2 (7 bases). CDR3 length equals 15 residues. CDR1 is LGHNA, CDR2 YSLEER, per germline. Trimming cost V 4 bases and J 4 bases, with 13 bases left between them. The CDR3 reads CASSPRGASTGELFF. CDR3 nucleotides: TGCGCCAGCAGCCCCCGGGGGGCGAGCACCGGGGAGCTGTTTTTT.

J is TRBJ1-5 and V is TRBV28, with D possibly TRBD1 on 6 matching bases. The germline CDR1 and CDR2 sequences are MDHEN and SYDVKM. Trimming stripped 4 bases from V and 4 bases from J, with 14 bases between. This CDR3 spans 15 amino acids. This CDR3 reads CASSSQGYGNQPQHF. CDR3 nucleotide sequence: TGTGCCAGCAGTTCCCAGGGGTACGGGAATCAGCCCCAGCATTTT.

This chain joins TRBV5-4 and TRBJ1-3; 7 bases agree with TRBD1. The CDR3 sequence is 13 residues long. The V gene's germline CDR1 is SGHNT and CDR2 YYREEE (reference sequence). The trim removed 3 bases at V and 3 bases at J, leaving 0 bases unmatched. CDR3 region: CASSSGGGNTIYF. In nucleotides, the CDR3 is TGTGCCAGCAGCTCAGGGGGTGGAAACACCATATATTTT.

This sequence joins TRBV6-5 and TRBJ1-1; maybe TRBD1 (6 bases). Germline CDR1 reads MNHEY; CDR2 reads SVGAGI. Trimming left V 6 bases short and J 6 bases short, with 17 bases between. This CDR3 has 14 residues. The CDR3 DNA sequence: TGTGCCAGCAGCGCCCAAGGGGGTTACGCTGAAGCTTTCTTT. Translating it yields CASSAQGGYAEAFF.

The DNA for the CDR3 is TGTGCCAGCAGCTTGGGACAGGGGGCAAGTGGGGCCAACGTCCTGACTTTC. This encodes CASSLGQGASGANVLTF. V usage is TRBV5-4 and J usage is TRBJ2-6, with TRBD1 identical over 10 bases. Trimming at V came to 0 bases and at J to 3 bases, leaving 3 bases not matched to a gene. CDR1 is SGHNT and CDR2 is YYREEE in the germline V gene (reference sequence). CDR3 length: 17 residues. The full variable domain, rest sourced from reference TRBV5-4 and TRBJ2-6, is ETGVTQSPTHLIKTRGQQVTLRCSSQSGHNTVSWYQQALGQGPQFIFQYYREEENGRGNFPPRFSGLQFPNYSSELNVNALELDDSALYLCASSLGQGASGANVLTFGAGSRLTVL.

This chain uses TRBV6-5 with TRBJ1-2, with a tentative D call TRBD1 (5 bases). The germline V and J ends were trimmed by 5 bases and 8 bases, with 12 bases remaining between them. Germline assignment: CDR1 MNHEY and CDR2 SVGAGI. The CDR3 is 12 residues long. CDR3 amino acids: CASSRDSRGYTF. DNA of the CDR3: TGTGCCAGCAGTCGTGACAGTCGAGGCTACACCTTC.

This chain connects TRBV19 to TRBJ2-7; 7 bases align to TRBD1. V lost 3 bases and J lost 8; bases outside the gene matches: 4. Germline V gene data show CDR1 as LNHDA and CDR2 as SQIVND (reference sequence). This CDR3 contains 12 residues. CDR3 sequence (DNA): TGTGCCAGTAGTATGGGACAGCGCCAGCAGTACTTC. Its translation is CASSMGQRQQYF.

This chain connects TRBV29-1 to TRBJ2-5; no clear D gene. The CDR3 has 12 residues. Germline V gene data show CDR1 as SQVTM and CDR2 as ANQGSEA. Trimming removed 4 bases at V and 0 bases at J, with 6 bases between. CDR3 protein: CSVGSNQETQYF. The DNA for the CDR3 is TGCAGCGTTGGGTCTAACCAAGAGACCCAGTACTTC.

This chain links TRBV19 with TRBJ1-1; 8 bases agree with TRBD1. Trimming cost V 5 bases and J 3 bases; bases outside gene matches: 2. Per germline, CDR1 LNHDA and CDR2 SQIVND (reference sequence). CDR3 length: 13 residues. This chain's CDR3 is CASSVDRDTEAFF. The CDR3 nucleotides read TGTGCCAGTAGTGTGGACAGGGACACTGAAGCTTTCTTT.

The chain employs TRBV7-2 and TRBJ2-1, with D perhaps TRBD2 (6 bases). The CDR3 contains 15 residues. The V gene lost 3 bases and the J gene lost 6 bases, with 15 bases spanning the gap. Germline lookup yields CDR1 SGHTA and CDR2 FQGNSA. For the CDR3, the DNA is TGTGCCAGCAGCTTCCGACTAGGGGCGGGCAATGAGCAGTTCTTC. Translation: CASSFRLGAGNEQFF.

V and J are TRBV7-9 and TRBJ2-7, with 11 bases matching TRBD1. The germline V gene has CDR1 SEHNR and CDR2 FQNEAQ (reference sequence). CDR3 size: 18 residues. The ends lost 2 bases at V and 4 bases at J; junction bases unmatched: 13. CDR3 coding DNA: TGTGCCAGCAGCTTACCCAAACCGGGACAGGGGGAATTGTACGAGCAGTACTTC. Protein product: CASSLPKPGQGELYEQYF.

The gene calls are TRBV9 and TRBJ2-7, with a tentative D call TRBD1 (6 bases). There are 14 residues in the CDR3. Looked up from germline, CDR1 is SGDLS and CDR2 is YYNGEE. V was shortened by 4 bases and J by 4 bases, with 15 bases between the two germline ends. The CDR3 bases are TGTGCCAGCAGCTCAGGACAGAGGGGGTACGAGCAGTACTTC. The encoded protein is CASSSGQRGYEQYF.

The chain employs TRBV11-2 and TRBJ2-7; the D gene is possibly TRBD1 (6 bases). Between the trimmed V and J ends, which lost 4 bases and 2 bases, there was a span of 18 bases. This CDR3 has 16 amino acids. In germline, CDR1 is SGHAT, CDR2 FQNNGV. CDR3 sequence (DNA): TGTGCCAGCAGCTCGGACAGCGTTAAATTAACCTACGAGCAGTACTTC. Translated: CASSSDSVKLTYEQYF.

The chain combines TRBV7-9 with TRBJ2-1, with 8 bases aligning to TRBD1. The ends lost 5 bases at V and 8 bases at J; junction bases unmatched: 14. From germline, CDR1 is SEHNR and CDR2 FQNEAQ (reference sequence). The CDR3 is 16 residues long. CDR3 bases: TGTGCCAGCAGCCCGACCTGGACAGGGTTCGATGATGAGCAGTTCTTC. Translated, it gives CASSPTWTGFDDEQFF.

The chain links TRBV14 to TRBJ2-7; maybe TRBD1 (5 bases). Trimming removed 0 bases from V and 3 bases from J, with 15 bases in between. Germline V lookup: CDR1 SGHDN, CDR2 FVKESK. This CDR3 is 16 amino acids long. CDR3 sequence (DNA): TGTGCCAGCAGCCAAGATCACGAGACAGACCTCTACGAGCAGTACTTC. It translates to CASSQDHETDLYEQYF.